This T cell receptor (beta chain) emerged from a study of human T cells and chemical hapten exposure. This clonotype was seen at least ten times. What it binds is not known. As for time point: pre-sensitization, week 0. The treatment denotes: therapeutic diphenylcyclopropenone sensitization with weekly scalp DPC. Before extraction, the whole blood was not fractionated, and total RNA was taken from it. One entry per CDR3 protein, called by TCRdb with MiXCR from the RACE reads. This table holds tens of thousands of distinct CDR3 sequences, around 10% found once. Broader study findings: Patch test score showed a positive correlation with PT1 expanded TCR counts.

Germline CDR1 reads SGHRS; CDR2 reads YFSETQ. V lost 4 bases, J lost 8 bases, and 9 bases stayed unmatched. The CDR3 runs 15 residues. The chain employs TRBV5-1 and TRBJ2-1, with 10 nucleotides matching TRBD1. The material was whole blood, obtained in connection with sensitization to the hapten diphenylcyclopropenone (DPC). This receptor was taken from a man aged 45-65 years with alopecia areata. Some clones in this sample may be carry-over from other donors' samples. DNA for the CDR3: TGCGCCAGCAGCATCGGACAGGGGGAAGGCGATGAGCAGTTCTTC. Protein: CASSIGQGEGDEQFF.